The table lists the clone carrying this T cell receptor (beta chain) with a few counts. Its antigen is as yet unknown. Read coverage stops 3 residues before the CDR3 terminus; the germline J gene supplies the remainder. The assay was immunoSEQ multiplex PCR, and TCRdb's table has in-frame clones only and misses some. Recorded here are over 13,000 clones, none singletons. For at least one year, all CVID subjects received replacement immunoglobulin. The data were taken from a study of T cell clonality in common variable immunodeficiency. This CDR3 contains 13 residues. The trim removed 8 bases at V and 2 bases at J, leaving 2 bases unmatched. Germline assignment: CDR1 KGHSH and CDR2 LQKENI. Overall study findings and caveats: Reportedly, TCR beta sequences from common variable immunodeficiency showed fewer deletions and N-nucleotide insertions. Shared TCRbeta clones were fewer between CVID subjects than controls.

The chain is built from TRBV18 and TRBJ1-5; TRBD1 aligns across 8 bases. The receptor was derived from a human donor with common variable immunodeficiency. Sample: peripheral blood mononuclear cells. CDR3 loop: CASRQGRNQPQHF. CDR3 DNA (partial): TGTGCCAGCCGACAGGGGCGCAATCAGCCC.